This T cell receptor (beta chain) is drawn from a study of T cell repertoires in cytomegalovirus infection. Study as a whole: From public TCR beta signatures came an indication of both CMV infection and matching HLA type.

General study points: Carriers of CMV plus the relevant HLA were identified by cumulative public TCR beta family frequency. HLA-C-restricted CMV clonotypes gave the most frequent clonotype in two of eight donors.

Germline V gene data show CDR1 as MDHEN and CDR2 as SYDVKM. This CDR3 is 14 amino acids long. J was trimmed by 4 bases and V by 2 bases; bases with no gene match: 5. Comments on this clonotype: No antigen is known for it.

TCRdb re-analysed the reads in MiXCR, keeping a single row per CDR3 protein. The data show 80,000 to 130,000 distinct CDR3 sequences, under 25% seen once. J is TRBJ2-7 and V is TRBV28, with 7 bases aligning to TRBD1. The origin of this receptor is a human donor in good health (CMV status not recorded). Some clones in this sample may be carry-over from other donors' samples. Material for sequencing was CD8+ T cells from PBMCs. The CDR3 loop reads CASSLRGGQYEQYF. CDR3 coding DNA: TGTGCCAGCAGTTTACGTGGGGGACAGTACGAGCAGTACTTC. Full variable domain (rest looked up from reference TRBV28 and TRBJ2-7): DVKVTQSSRYLVKRTGEKVFLECVQDMDHENMFWYRQDPGLGLRLIYFSYDVKMKEKGDIPEGYSVSREKKERFSLILESASTNQTSMYLCASSLRGGQYEQYFGPGTRLTVT.